The 6 T cell receptor beta chains reported below all come from one sample, sequenced in a study of regulatory T cells in long-lasting Graves disease. Construction of TCR beta libraries relied on iRepertoire HTBI primers and on Arm-PCR targeting CDR3 regions. TCRdb used MiXCR to reprocess the multiplex PCR reads, holding one entry per CDR3 protein. This table holds 440,000 or so distinct CDR3 sequences, 15% found once. Specified time point: newly diagnosed GD, antithyroid drugs for less than 3 months. PBMC-extracted RNA yielded the TCR library. The same sample was also studied in work on T cells in Graves' hyperthyroidism and ophthalmopathy.

The sequencing here drew on peripheral blood mononuclear cells (PBMCs), taken at new diagnosis, from a patient treated with antithyroid drugs. All receptors come from a woman in her twenties or thirties with Graves disease.

This clonotype appeared many times. The junction does not match germline at one end; this may be a read error. CDR3 bases: TGTGCCAGCAACCAGGGACTCCTGAACACTGAGGCTTTCTTT. Protein: CASNQGLLNTEAFF. The chain is built from TRBV6-1 and TRBJ1-1, with D maybe TRBD1 (5 bases). There are 14 residues in the CDR3. Germline V gene lookup returns CDR1 MNHNS and CDR2 SASEGT.

In its sample, this clonotype was seen a few times. The chain couples TRBV6-2 or TRBV6-3 to TRBJ2-7; 8 nucleotides match TRBD2. The ends lost 6 bases at V and 0 bases at J; junction bases unmatched: 10. The length of the CDR3 is 16 residues. Germline values: CDR1 MNHEY, CDR2 SVGEGT. The CDR3 sequence is CASSHGLAGYSYEQYF. The CDR3 coding sequence is TGTGCCAGCAGCCACGGGTTAGCGGGATACTCCTACGAGCAGTACTTC.

This clonotype was recorded a few times. The V and J genes are TRBV18 and TRBJ2-5; TRBD1 matches at 8 bases. The CDR3 runs to 13 residues. The trim removed 7 bases at V and 2 bases at J, leaving 3 bases unmatched. The germline gives CDR1 KGHSH, CDR2 LQKENI. The CDR3 is CASFRDRQETQYF. The CDR3 DNA reads TGTGCCAGCTTTAGGGACAGGCAAGAGACCCAGTACTTC.

The chain couples TRBV7-9 to TRBJ2-1; D gene uncertain. Germline values: CDR1 SEHNR, CDR2 FQNEAQ (reference sequence). V lost 2 bases and J 0 bases, leaving 14 bases between the germline ends. The CDR3 sequence is 17 residues long. The CDR3 DNA is TGTGCCAGCAGCTTACGTTTTGGCAGGAACTCCTACAATGAGCAGTTCTTC. Encoded protein: CASSLRFGRNSYNEQFF.

This clonotype was found a few times. The CDR3: CASSLGGADEQYF. CDR3 sequence (DNA): TGTGCCAGCAGCTTAGGAGGGGCCGACGAGCAGTACTTC. The rearrangement uses TRBV7-6 and TRBJ2-7; the D call may be TRBD1 or TRBD2 (5 bases each). Looked up from germline, CDR1 is SGHVS and CDR2 is FNYEAQ. V shed 1 base and J shed 5 bases, with 9 bases lying between them. This CDR3 spans 13 amino acids.

The chain has TRBV29-1 and TRBJ1-2, with D possibly matching TRBD1 (5 bases). The CDR3 loop spans 14 amino acids. Trimming took 8 bases from V and 2 from J, leaving 18 bases between them. Per the germline V gene, CDR1 is SQVTM and CDR2 is ANQGSEA. Written as DNA, the CDR3 is TGCAGCATCGGGACTCATACTACGAACTATGGCTACACCTTC. Encoded protein: CSIGTHTTNYGYTF. Using reference TRBV29-1 and TRBJ1-2 for the parts outside the CDR3, the full variable domain is SAVISQKPSRDICQRGTSLTIQCQVDSQVTMMFWYRQQPGQSLTLIATANQGSEATYESGFVIDKFPISRPNLTFSTLTVSNMSPEDSSIYLCSIGTHTTNYGYTFGSGTRLTVV.